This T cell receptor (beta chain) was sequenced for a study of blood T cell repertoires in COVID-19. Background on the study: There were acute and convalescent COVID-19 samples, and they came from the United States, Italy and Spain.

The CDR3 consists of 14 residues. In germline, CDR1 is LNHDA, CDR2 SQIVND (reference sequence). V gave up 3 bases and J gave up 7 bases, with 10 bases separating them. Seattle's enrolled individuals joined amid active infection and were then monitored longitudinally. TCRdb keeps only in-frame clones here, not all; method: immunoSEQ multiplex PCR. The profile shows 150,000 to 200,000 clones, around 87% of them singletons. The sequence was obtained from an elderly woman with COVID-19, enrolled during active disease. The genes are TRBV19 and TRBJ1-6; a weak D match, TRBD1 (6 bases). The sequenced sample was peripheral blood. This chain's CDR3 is CASSIGDRNSPLHF. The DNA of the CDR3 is TGTGCCAGTAGTATTGGCGACAGGAATTCACCCCTCCACTTT.